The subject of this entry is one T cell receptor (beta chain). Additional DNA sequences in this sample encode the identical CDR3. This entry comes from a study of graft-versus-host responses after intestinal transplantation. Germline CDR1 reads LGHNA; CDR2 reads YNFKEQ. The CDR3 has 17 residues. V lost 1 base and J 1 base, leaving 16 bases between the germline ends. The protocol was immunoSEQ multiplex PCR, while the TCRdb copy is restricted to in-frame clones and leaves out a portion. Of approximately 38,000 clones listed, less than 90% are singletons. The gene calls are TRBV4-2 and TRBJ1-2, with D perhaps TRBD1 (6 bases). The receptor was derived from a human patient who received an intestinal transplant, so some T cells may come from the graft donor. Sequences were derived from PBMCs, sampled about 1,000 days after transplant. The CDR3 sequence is CASSQVGTDSDNYGYTF. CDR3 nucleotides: TGTGCCAGCAGCCAAGTAGGGACGGACAGCGATAACTATGGCTACACCTTC.